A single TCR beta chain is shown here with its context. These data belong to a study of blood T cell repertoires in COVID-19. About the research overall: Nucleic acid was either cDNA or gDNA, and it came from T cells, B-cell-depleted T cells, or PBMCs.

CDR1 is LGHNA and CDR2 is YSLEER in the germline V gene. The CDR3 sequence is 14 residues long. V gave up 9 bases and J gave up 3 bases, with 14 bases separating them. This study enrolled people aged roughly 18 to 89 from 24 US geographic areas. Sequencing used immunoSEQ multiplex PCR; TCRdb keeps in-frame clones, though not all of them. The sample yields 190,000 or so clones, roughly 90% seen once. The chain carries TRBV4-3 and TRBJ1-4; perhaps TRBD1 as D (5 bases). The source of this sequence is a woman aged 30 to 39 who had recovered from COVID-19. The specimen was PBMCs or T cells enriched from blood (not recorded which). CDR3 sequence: CASQTVHPNEKLFF. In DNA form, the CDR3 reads TGCGCCAGTCAGACAGTCCACCCTAATGAAAAACTGTTTTTT.